The clone carrying this T cell receptor (beta chain) was seen a handful of times. Its antigen is not identified. This record belongs to a study of T-cell memory formation after mild COVID-19. Notes on the study in general: Clones that got smaller from day 15 to 85 had even CD4/CD8, while clones growing later tipped toward CD4+. Contracting CD4+ clones lay largely in CM and EM, with CD8+ ones residing in EMRA.

The CDR3 extends over 14 amino acids. V was trimmed by 5 bases and J by 7 bases, leaving 15 bases between them. Germline loops: CDR1 LNHDA, CDR2 SQIVND (reference sequence). MiXCR was run by TCRdb on the 5' RACE reads, yielding one entry per CDR3 protein. Here the sample spans 550,000 to 700,000 distinct CDR3 sequences, 15% to 20% being singletons. The rearrangement joins TRBV19 to TRBJ1-5; the D gene is possibly TRBD1 (5 bases). The specimen was PBMCs or a T cell subset sorted from them (not recorded which). This receptor was identified in an adult woman who had mild COVID-19 (a few samples of this study predate the infection). Cell type and time point are not known. CDR3 loop: CASSALGGGQPQHF. The CDR3 DNA sequence: TGTGCCAGTAGTGCTCTGGGGGGAGGCCAGCCCCAGCATTTT.